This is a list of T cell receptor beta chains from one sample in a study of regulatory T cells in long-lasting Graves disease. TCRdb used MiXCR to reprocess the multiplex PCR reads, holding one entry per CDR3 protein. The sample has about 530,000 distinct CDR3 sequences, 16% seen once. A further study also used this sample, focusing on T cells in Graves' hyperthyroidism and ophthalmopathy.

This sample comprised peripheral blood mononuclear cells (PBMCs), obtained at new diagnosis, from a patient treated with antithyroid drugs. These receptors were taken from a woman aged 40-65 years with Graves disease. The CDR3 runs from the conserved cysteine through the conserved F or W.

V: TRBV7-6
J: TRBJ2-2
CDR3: CASSLIGGGNANTGELFF

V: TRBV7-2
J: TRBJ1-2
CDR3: CASSPLSTIAGYTF

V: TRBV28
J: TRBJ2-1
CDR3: CASSNPGSYNEQFF

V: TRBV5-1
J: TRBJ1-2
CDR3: CASRGSGANYGYTF

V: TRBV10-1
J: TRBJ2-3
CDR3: CASSETLPGLAGDTDTQYF

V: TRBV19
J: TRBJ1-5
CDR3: CASSIARTGYGSNQPQHF

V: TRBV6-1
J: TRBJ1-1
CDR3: CASSVSAGAEAFF

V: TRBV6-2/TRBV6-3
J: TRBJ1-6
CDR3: CASSEVGGRSPLHF

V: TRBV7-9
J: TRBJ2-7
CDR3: CASSFPGQAVEQYF

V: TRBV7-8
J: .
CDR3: CASSLGAGPFYNEQFF

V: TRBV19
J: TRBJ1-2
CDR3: CASSIAGRARFYGYTF

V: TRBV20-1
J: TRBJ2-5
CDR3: CSASRPRDRAETQYF

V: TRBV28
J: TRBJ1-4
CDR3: CASRDEKLFF

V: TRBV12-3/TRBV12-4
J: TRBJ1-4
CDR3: CASSFTRREKLFF

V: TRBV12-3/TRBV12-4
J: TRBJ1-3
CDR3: CASTREGSGNTIYF

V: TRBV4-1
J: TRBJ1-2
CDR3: CASSQVAGSGYTF

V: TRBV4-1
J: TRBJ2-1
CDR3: CASMEGQGLDEQFF

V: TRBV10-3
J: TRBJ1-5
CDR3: CAIREGPSLGRPQHF

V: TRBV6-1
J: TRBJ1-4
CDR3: CASSPHSTNEKLFF

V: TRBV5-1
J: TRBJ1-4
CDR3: CASSPEGGVVEKLFF

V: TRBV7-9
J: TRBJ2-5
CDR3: CASSPDYLETQYF

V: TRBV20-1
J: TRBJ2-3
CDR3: CSARAYGVLSRDTQYF

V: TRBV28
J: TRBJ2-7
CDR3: CASSINKWDNPSLYEQYF

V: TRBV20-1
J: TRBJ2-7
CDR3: CSAMTGEDYEQYF

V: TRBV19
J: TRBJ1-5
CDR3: CASSIGGSQPQHF

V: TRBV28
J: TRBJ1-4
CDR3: CASSQYRGEKLFF

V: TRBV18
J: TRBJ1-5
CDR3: CASSSDREQPQHF

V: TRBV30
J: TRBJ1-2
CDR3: CAATGLYGYTF

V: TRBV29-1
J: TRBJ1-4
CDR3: CSVRSGVSEKLFF

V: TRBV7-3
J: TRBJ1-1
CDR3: CASSGPGQGAFF

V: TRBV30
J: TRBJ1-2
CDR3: CAWSVAGGGYTF

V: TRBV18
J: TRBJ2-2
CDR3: CASSDRQGSAGELFF

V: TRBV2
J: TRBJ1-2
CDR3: CASNEGINYGYTF

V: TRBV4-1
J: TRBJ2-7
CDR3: CASSQVARGASYEQYF

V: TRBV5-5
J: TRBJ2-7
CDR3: CASSSLGPSYEQYF

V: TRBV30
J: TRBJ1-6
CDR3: CAWSLLTDLNSPLHF

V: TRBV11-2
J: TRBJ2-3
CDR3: CASSLEGPTTDTQYF

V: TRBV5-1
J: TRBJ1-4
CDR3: CATKTRDRDEKLFF

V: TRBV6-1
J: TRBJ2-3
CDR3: CASSRADTQYF

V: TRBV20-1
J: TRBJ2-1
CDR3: CSARGGTGALEQFF

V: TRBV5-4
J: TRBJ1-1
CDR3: CASSLGGDLNTEAFF

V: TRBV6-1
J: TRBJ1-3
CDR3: CASSSLGGAGNTIYF

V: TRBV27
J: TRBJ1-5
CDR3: CASSPGQTRNQPQHF

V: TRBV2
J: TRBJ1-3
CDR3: CASSESLAGNTIYF

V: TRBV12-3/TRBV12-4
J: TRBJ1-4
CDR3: CASGLNEKLFF

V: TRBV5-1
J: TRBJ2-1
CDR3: CASSSGLDNEQFF

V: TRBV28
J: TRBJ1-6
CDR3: CASSRGDRSRYNSPLHF

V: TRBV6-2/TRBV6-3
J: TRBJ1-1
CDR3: CASSRQGAMGTEAFF

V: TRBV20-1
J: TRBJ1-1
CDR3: CSASRGRVNTEAFF

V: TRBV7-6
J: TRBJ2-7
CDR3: CASSLALGPSYEQYF

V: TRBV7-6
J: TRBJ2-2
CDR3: CASSFDGRVSGELFF

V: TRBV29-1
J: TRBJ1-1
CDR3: CSVWTSPTNTEAFF

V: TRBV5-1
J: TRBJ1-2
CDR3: CASSPRAILSGYTF